What follows are 18 T cell receptor beta chains derived from one specimen sequenced in a study of control samples from healthy donors and cancer patients. The data were produced by immunoSEQ multiplex PCR, yet TCRdb's version contains in-frame clones alone and is incomplete. The sample holds approximately 90,000 clones; 85% are singletons and the top ten take approximately 2.1%. Sequencing was performed on blood. These receptors were taken from a middle-aged woman in good health.

The chain combines TRBV7-8 with TRBJ2-3; 10 bases are shared with TRBD2. J lost 4 bases, V lost 5 bases, and 6 bases had no gene match. The CDR3 has 15 amino acids. From germline, CDR1 is SGHVS and CDR2 FQNEAQ. As DNA, the CDR3 is TGTGCCAGCAGCACACTAGCGGGGATGGCAGATACGCAGTATTTT. Translating it yields CASSTLAGMADTQYF.

This clone appeared a few times. This rearrangement joins TRBV7-2 to TRBJ2-7; 16 bases are shared with TRBD2. In germline, CDR1 is SGHTA, CDR2 FQGNSA. This CDR3 contains 18 residues. V shed 1 base and J 6 bases; nucleotides not matched to a gene: 9. The CDR3 nucleotides read TGTGCCAGCAGCTTAGTGACGGGACTAGCGGGGGGGCCGGTCGAGCAGTACTTC. It specifies CASSLVTGLAGGPVEQYF.

The V call is TRBV2, the J call TRBJ1-2; 9 bases line up with TRBD1. Germline assignment: CDR1 SNHLY and CDR2 FYNNEI. J lost 7 bases, V lost 5 bases, and 11 bases had no gene match. CDR3 length: 15 amino acids. CDR3 loop: CASSTGTGMVGGYTF. DNA for the CDR3: TGTGCCAGCAGTACCGGGACAGGGATGGTTGGTGGCTACACCTTC.

A single count supports this clone. This chain joins TRBV27 and TRBJ1-3; D ambiguous. The ends were cut back, 0 bases at V and 0 bases at J, with 6 bases in the middle. The germline V gene encodes CDR1 MNHEY and CDR2 SMNVEV (reference sequence). This CDR3 region has 15 residues. The CDR3: CASSLSPSSGNTIYF. In nucleotides, the CDR3 is TGTGCCAGCAGTTTATCGCCCAGCTCTGGAAACACCATATATTTT.

The chain links TRBV9 to TRBJ1-6; D gene ambiguous. Trimming shortened V by 7 bases and J by 3 bases, and 11 bases separated the two germline ends. Germline V gene sequence: CDR1 SGDLS, CDR2 YYNGEE. This CDR3 is 14 amino acids long. The CDR3 reads CASSPTVYNSPLHF. CDR3 coding DNA: TGTGCCAGCTCCCCGACGGTCTATAATTCACCCCTCCACTTT.

This chain joins TRBV5-8 and TRBJ1-1; maybe TRBD1 (5 bases). V was shortened by 4 bases and J by 1 base, with 11 bases between the two germline ends. CDR1 SGHTS and CDR2 YDEGEE come from the germline V gene. The CDR3 has 14 amino acids. The CDR3 sequence is CASSPGRKNTEAFF. In nucleotides, the CDR3 is TGTGCCAGCAGCCCGGGACGGAAGAACACTGAAGCTTTCTTT.

This chain links TRBV27 with TRBJ1-6; D is undetermined. Germline assignment: CDR1 MNHEY and CDR2 SMNVEV (reference sequence). The CDR3 is 15 residues long. Deletions cut 3 bases from V and 10 bases from J, with 16 bases between. The CDR3 loop reads CASSFGGRERSPLHF. In DNA form, the CDR3 reads TGTGCCAGCAGTTTTGGAGGGAGGGAACGCTCACCCCTCCACTTT.

This sequence joins TRBV10-3 and TRBJ1-5; possible D gene TRBD1, 5 bases. The CDR3 covers 15 residues. The germline V gene has CDR1 ENHRY and CDR2 SYGVKD. V lost 0 bases and J 7 bases, leaving 13 bases between the germline ends. CDR3 amino acids: CAISESQGSIQPQHF. As DNA, the CDR3 is TGTGCCATCAGTGAGTCCCAGGGTAGTATACAGCCCCAGCATTTT.

The rearrangement uses TRBV29-1 and TRBJ1-1; tentatively, D is TRBD1 (5 bases). The CDR3 sequence is 13 residues long. The V gene's germline CDR1 is SQVTM and CDR2 ANQGSEA. Trimming shortened V by 3 bases and J by 1 base, and 9 bases separated the two germline ends. For the CDR3, the DNA is TGCAGCGTTGACGCAGGGACGAACACTGAAGCTTTCTTT. Translating it yields CSVDAGTNTEAFF. Together with reference TRBV29-1 and TRBJ1-1, the CDR3 gives the full variable domain: SAVISQKPSRDICQRGTSLTIQCQVDSQVTMMFWYRQQPGQSLTLIATANQGSEATYESGFVIDKFPISRPNLTFSTLTVSNMSPEDSSIYLCSVDAGTNTEAFFGQGTRLTVV.

In its sample, this clone was seen a few times. The chain employs TRBV18 and TRBJ2-1; TRBD2 matches 12 bases. Germline loops: CDR1 KGHSH, CDR2 LQKENI. V dropped 3 bases and J dropped 9; count of bases not matched to a gene: 12. The CDR3 runs to 17 residues. Here the CDR3 reads CASSPPFGGTSGSEQFF. DNA of the CDR3: TGTGCCAGCTCACCTCCCTTTGGAGGGACTAGCGGGTCTGAGCAGTTCTTC.

V is TRBV28 and J is TRBJ1-5, with a tentative D call TRBD1 (5 bases). Trimming removed 7 bases at V and 4 bases at J, with 14 bases between. Per germline, CDR1 MDHEN and CDR2 SYDVKM. This CDR3 has 14 residues. The CDR3 spells CASTPWEGNQPQHF. The CDR3 coding sequence is TGTGCCAGCACCCCTTGGGAGGGGAATCAGCCCCAGCATTTT.

The chain uses TRBV9 and TRBJ2-7, with a tentative D call TRBD1 (6 bases). Per the germline V gene, CDR1 is SGDLS and CDR2 is YYNGEE. V lost 0 bases and J 3 bases, leaving 13 bases between the germline ends. The CDR3 runs to 15 residues. The CDR3 coding sequence is TGTGCCAGCAGCGTAGCCTCCGGACAGATCTACGAGCAGTACTTC. Amino acid sequence: CASSVASGQIYEQYF.

This clone was found once. The chain uses TRBV4-3 and TRBJ2-3; the D call may be TRBD1 or TRBD2 (7 bases each). CDR1 is LGHNA and CDR2 is YSLEER in the germline V gene. V was trimmed by 2 bases and J by 1 base, leaving 22 bases between them. This CDR3 is built from 19 residues. CDR3: CASSQPPRGGSGGTDTQYF. As DNA, the CDR3 is TGCGCCAGCAGCCAACCACCCAGGGGGGGTTCGGGGGGCACAGATACGCAGTATTTT.

CDR3 nucleotides: TGTGCCAGTCGCCGGGAGGCCACTGAAGCTTTCTTT. Its protein is CASRREATEAFF. V gene TRBV19 combines with J gene TRBJ1-1; no firm D call. The germline V and J ends were trimmed by 8 bases and 4 bases, with 11 bases remaining between them. This CDR3 spans 12 amino acids. The germline V gene has CDR1 LNHDA and CDR2 SQIVND (reference sequence). The whole variable domain, filled in from reference TRBV19 and TRBJ1-1, reads DGGITQSPKYLFRKEGQNVTLSCEQNLNHDAMYWYRQDPGQGLRLIYYSQIVNDFQKGDIAEGYSVSREKKESFPLTVTSAQKNPTAFYLCASRREATEAFFGQGTRLTVV.

The chain is built from TRBV6-5 and TRBJ1-1, with 7 nucleotides matching TRBD1. The ends lost 4 bases at V and 4 bases at J; junction bases unmatched: 3. The CDR3 covers 13 residues. Germline V gives CDR1 MNHEY, CDR2 SVGAGI. The CDR3 reads CASSSQGGTEAFF. DNA of the CDR3: TGTGCCAGCAGTTCCCAGGGGGGCACTGAAGCTTTCTTT.

This clone has only a few counts. This chain links TRBV7-2 with TRBJ2-7, with 7 bases that match TRBD2. The germline gives CDR1 SGHTA, CDR2 FQGNSA. CDR3 length: 16 amino acids. V dropped 2 bases and J dropped 3; count of bases not matched to a gene: 10. Written as DNA, the CDR3 is TGTGCCAGCAGCTTACTGGGAGGGATCCTCTTCTACGAGCAGTACTTC. Translating gives CASSLLGGILFYEQYF.

The CDR3 DNA follows: TGTGCCAGCAGTGAAAACATTCCGGGTGACACCATATATTTT. Translation: CASSENIPGDTIYF. The chain couples TRBV6-1 to TRBJ1-3; D is unresolved. The CDR3 consists of 14 residues. V shed 2 bases and J shed 8 bases, with 13 bases lying between them. Per the germline V gene, CDR1 is MNHNS and CDR2 is SASEGT.

This rearrangement joins TRBV30 to TRBJ1-6; a possible D gene is TRBD1 (5 bases). The germline gives CDR1 GTSNPN, CDR2 SVGIG (reference sequence). Trimming removed 4 bases from V and 7 bases from J, with 11 bases in between. CDR3 length equals 13 residues. The CDR3 sequence is CAWTDSYNSPLHF. The CDR3 DNA is TGTGCCTGGACCGACAGCTACAATTCACCCCTCCACTTT.